This note documents a single T cell receptor beta chain sequence. The antigen is unknown. This record belongs to a study of graft-versus-host responses after intestinal transplantation. Assay: immunoSEQ multiplex PCR; the TCRdb copy retains only in-frame clones and omits some. This sample has over 100,000 clones, with around nine tenths found just once. This CDR3 has 13 amino acids. CDR1 and CDR2 from the germline V gene are SGHTA and FQGTGA. Trimming took 3 bases from V and 3 from J, leaving 8 bases between them. The chain carries TRBV7-3 and TRBJ1-1, with D perhaps matching TRBD1 (5 bases). This TCR came from a human donor who was the organ donor for an intestinal transplant. Sequences were derived from unstimulated CD4+ T cells sorted from spleen or lymph node cells, sampled before transplant. This chain's CDR3 is CASSFTGDTEAFF. For the CDR3, the DNA is TGTGCCAGCAGCTTCACAGGAGACACTGAAGCTTTCTTT.